The present T cell receptor beta chain was sequenced within a study of technical replicates of blood from a few donors. Repertoires were generated with immunoSEQ multiplex PCR, while TCRdb's copy carries only in-frame clones and drops some. The sample consists of roughly 56,000 clones, about 89% of them appearing once. Trimming removed 0 bases from V and 3 bases from J, with 12 bases in between. CDR1 and CDR2 (germline): MGHRA, YSYEKL. The CDR3 totals 15 residues. The source of this sequence is a human donor in good health. Some clones in this sample may be carry-over from other donors' samples. Sequencing was done on a sample of PBMCs. V gene TRBV4-1 combines with J gene TRBJ2-7, with D maybe TRBD1 (5 bases). CDR3 DNA: TGCGCCAGCAGCCAAGATCCAGGGAAACGCTACGAGCAGTACTTC. Translation: CASSQDPGKRYEQYF.